This T cell receptor (beta chain) was profiled in a study of Ad26.COV2.S vaccination and SARS-CoV-2 variants. For the study at large: The authors gave Ad26.COV2.S intramuscularly, either once or twice 56 days apart. Study-level results: With respect to non-spike TCR breadth, vaccine and placebo recipients were similar.

Comments on this clone: Its matching antigen is unknown.

Method: immunoSEQ multiplex PCR; TCRdb's copy keeps in-frame clones and lacks some. The sample includes fewer than 400,000 clones, around four fifths of them seen just once. Treatment meaning: 15 to 20 received Ad26.COV2.S at low or high dose, single or two shots; 5 received placebo; per-sample allocation not given. The samples date from day 63 after the first vaccine or placebo injection. Whoever gave the sample was an adult aged 18-55 years in Boston. Germline V gene lookup returns CDR1 MNHEY and CDR2 SVGAGI. The V end lost 6 bases, the J end lost 6 bases, and 12 bases lay between the germline ends. The CDR3 is made up of 13 amino acids.

The chain carries TRBV6-5 and TRBJ1-5, with D tentatively TRBD1 (5 bases). Sample: peripheral blood, taken in a trial of Ad26.COV2.S vaccine versus placebo. The TCR sequence derives from a person aged 18-60 years who received the Ad26.COV2.S COVID-19 vaccine or a placebo. CDR3 DNA: TGTGCCAGCAGCCTCCAGGGCCTTCAGCCCCAGCATTTT. Its protein product is CASSLQGLQPQHF.